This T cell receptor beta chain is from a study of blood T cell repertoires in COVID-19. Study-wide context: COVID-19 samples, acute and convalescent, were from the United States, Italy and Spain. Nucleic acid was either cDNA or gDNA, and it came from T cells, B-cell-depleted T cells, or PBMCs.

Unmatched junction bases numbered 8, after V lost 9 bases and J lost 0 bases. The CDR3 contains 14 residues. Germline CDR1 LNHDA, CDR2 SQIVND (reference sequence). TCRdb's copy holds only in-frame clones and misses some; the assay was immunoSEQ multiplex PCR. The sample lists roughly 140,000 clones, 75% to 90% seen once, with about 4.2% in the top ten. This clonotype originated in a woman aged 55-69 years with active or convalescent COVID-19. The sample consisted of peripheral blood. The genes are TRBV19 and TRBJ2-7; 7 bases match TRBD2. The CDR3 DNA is TGTGCCAGCCGTAGCGGGCGGAACTCCTACGAGCAGTACTTC. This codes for CASRSGRNSYEQYF.